This TCR beta chain comes out of a study of Graves' ophthalmopathy and Graves' hyperthyroidism. Researchers turned away patients with other autoimmune diseases, uncontrolled infections, pregnancy or lactation. Per the germline V gene, CDR1 is KGHDR and CDR2 is SFDVKD. J was trimmed by 2 bases and V by 4 bases; bases with no gene match: 5. This CDR3 has 15 amino acids. Using RNA transcripts, the TCR beta CDR3 regions were amplified. An initial RT-PCR round employing HTBI primers preceded a second-round multiplex PCR. TCRdb independently ran MiXCR on the multiplex PCR reads; one entry per CDR3 protein. The sample has hundreds of thousands of distinct CDR3 sequences, about 20% seen once. This clonotype has at least ten counts.

The sample taken for sequencing was peripheral blood. The gene calls are TRBV24-1 and TRBJ2-7, with 9 bases matching TRBD1. The TCR was taken from a young woman with stable Graves' hyperthyroidism. Some clones in this sample may be carry-over from other donors' samples. The DNA for the CDR3 is TGTGCCACCAGTGACCCAGGACAGGGGACCTACGAGCAGTACTTC. Protein: CATSDPGQGTYEQYF.